The clone carrying this T cell receptor (beta chain) showed up many times. Antigen unknown. Of the isolated RNA, all was reverse transcribed, and so the sequenced material was expressed TCRB transcripts. Only in-frame clones appear in the TCRdb table, and some are missing; sequencing was by immunoSEQ multiplex PCR. Of 600,000 to 700,000 clones listed, 12% were seen once; the top ten hold around 0.12%. This sample is drawn from a study of beta chain features in type 1 diabetes. General study results and limits: Patients with Type 1 diabetes showed moderately but significantly shorter TCRB CDR3s in all four CD4+ subsets.

V lost 7 bases, J lost 0 bases, and 1 base lay in between. The CDR3 is 10 residues long. Per germline, CDR1 MDHEN and CDR2 SYDVKM. A heparinised blood draw that averaged about 110 mL was obtained once from each donor. A CD45RO/CCR7/CD25/CD127/CD95/CD27 panel sorted naive, central memory, regulatory and stem cell-like memory CD4+ cells. The clonotype was recovered from a man aged 25 to 40 with type 1 diabetes. The chain joins TRBV28 to TRBJ2-7; unclear D gene. The source material was naive CD4+ T cells from blood. CDR3 loop: CASTSYEQYF. The CDR3 coding sequence is TGTGCCAGCACCTCCTACGAGCAGTACTTC.